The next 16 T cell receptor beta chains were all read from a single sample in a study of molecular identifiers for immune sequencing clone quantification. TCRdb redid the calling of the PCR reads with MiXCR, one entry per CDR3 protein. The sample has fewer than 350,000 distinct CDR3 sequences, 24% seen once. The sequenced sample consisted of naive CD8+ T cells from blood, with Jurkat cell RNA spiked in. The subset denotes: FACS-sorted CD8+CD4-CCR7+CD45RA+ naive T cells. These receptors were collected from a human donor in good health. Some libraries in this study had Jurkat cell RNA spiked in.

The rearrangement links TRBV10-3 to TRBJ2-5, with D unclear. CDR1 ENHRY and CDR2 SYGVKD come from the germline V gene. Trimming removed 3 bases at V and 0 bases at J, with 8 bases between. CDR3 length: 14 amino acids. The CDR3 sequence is CAISDAEDQETQYF. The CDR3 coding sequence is TGTGCCATCAGTGATGCAGAAGACCAAGAGACCCAGTACTTC.

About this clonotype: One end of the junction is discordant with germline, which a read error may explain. The CDR3 loop reads CASSFGNRYTVTQYF. CDR3 coding DNA: TGTGCCAGCAGTTTTGGTAACAGATACACAGTTACGCAGTATTTT. This sequence joins TRBV27 and TRBJ2-3; no clear D. The CDR3 is 15 amino acids. From germline, CDR1 is MNHEY and CDR2 SMNVEV (reference sequence).

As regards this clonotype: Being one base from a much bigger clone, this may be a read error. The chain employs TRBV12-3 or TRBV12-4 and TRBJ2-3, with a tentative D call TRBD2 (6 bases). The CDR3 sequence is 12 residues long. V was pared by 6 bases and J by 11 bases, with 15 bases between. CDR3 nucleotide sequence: TGTGCCAGCAGCTTCACTAGCAGGGAGCAGTATTTT. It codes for CASSFTSREQYF.

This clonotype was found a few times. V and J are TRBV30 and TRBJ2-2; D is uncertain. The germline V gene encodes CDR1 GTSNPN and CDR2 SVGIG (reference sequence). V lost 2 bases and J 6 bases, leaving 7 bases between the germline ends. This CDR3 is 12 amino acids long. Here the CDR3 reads CAWSSDPGELFF. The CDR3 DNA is TGTGCCTGGAGTTCCGATCCCGGGGAGCTGTTTTTT. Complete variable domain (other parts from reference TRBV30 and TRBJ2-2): SQTIHQWPATLVQPVGSPLSLECTVEGTSNPNLYWYRQAAGRGLQLLFYSVGIGQISSEVPQNLSASRPQDRQFILSSKKLLLSDSGFYLCAWSSDPGELFFGEGSRLTVL.

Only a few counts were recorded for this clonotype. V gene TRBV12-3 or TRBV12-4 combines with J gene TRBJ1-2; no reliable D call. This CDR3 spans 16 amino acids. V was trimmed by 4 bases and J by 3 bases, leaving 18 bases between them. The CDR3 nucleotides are TGTGCCAGCAGTTCCTCCGATACCGCAGGACACTATGGCTACACCTTC. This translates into CASSSSDTAGHYGYTF.

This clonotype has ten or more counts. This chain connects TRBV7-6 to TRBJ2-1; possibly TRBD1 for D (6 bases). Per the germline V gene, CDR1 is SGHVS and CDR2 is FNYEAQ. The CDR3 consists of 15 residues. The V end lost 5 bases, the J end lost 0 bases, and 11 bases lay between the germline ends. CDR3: CASSADRSSYNEQFF. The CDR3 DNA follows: TGTGCCAGCAGCGCCGACAGGAGCTCCTACAATGAGCAGTTCTTC. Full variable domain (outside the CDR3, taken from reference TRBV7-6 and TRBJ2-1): GAGVSQSPRYKVTKRGQDVALRCDPISGHVSLYWYRQALGQGPEFLTYFNYEAQQDKSGLPNDRFSAERPEGSISTLTIQRTEQRDSAMYRCASSADRSSYNEQFFGPGTRLTVL.

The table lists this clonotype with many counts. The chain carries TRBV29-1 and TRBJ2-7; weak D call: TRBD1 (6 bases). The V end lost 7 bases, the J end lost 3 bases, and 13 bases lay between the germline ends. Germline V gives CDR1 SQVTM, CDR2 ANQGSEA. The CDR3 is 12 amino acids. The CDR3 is CSAADRNYEQYF. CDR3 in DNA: TGCAGCGCCGCAGACAGGAACTACGAGCAGTACTTC.

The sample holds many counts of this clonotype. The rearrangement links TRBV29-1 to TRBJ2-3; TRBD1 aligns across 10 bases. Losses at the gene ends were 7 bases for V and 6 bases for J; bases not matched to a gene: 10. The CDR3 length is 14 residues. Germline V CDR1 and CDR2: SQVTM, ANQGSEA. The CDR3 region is CSGELGTGDDTQYF. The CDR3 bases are TGCAGCGGGGAATTGGGGACAGGGGATGATACGCAGTATTTT.

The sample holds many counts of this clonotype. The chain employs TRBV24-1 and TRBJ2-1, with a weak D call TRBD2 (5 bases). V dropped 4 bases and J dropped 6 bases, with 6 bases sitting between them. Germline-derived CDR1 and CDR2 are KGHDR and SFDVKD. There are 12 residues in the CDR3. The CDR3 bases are TGTGCCACCAGTGAGGGGAGCAATGAGCAGTTCTTC. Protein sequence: CATSEGSNEQFF.

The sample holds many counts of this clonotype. CDR3 sequence reads: CSSTGNGYGYTF. The CDR3 bases are TGCAGCTCGACAGGTAACGGCTATGGCTACACCTTC. V gene TRBV29-1 combines with J gene TRBJ1-2; perhaps TRBD1 as D (6 bases). Germline V gives CDR1 SQVTM, CDR2 ANQGSEA. V was trimmed by 8 bases and J by 4 bases, leaving 14 bases between them. The CDR3 has 12 residues.

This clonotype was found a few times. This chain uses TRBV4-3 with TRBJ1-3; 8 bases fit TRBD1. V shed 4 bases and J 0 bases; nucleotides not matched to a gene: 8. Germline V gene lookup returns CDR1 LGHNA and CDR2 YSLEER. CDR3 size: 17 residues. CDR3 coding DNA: TGCGCCAGCAGCCTGGGACAGGTGGCCCTCTCTGGAAACACCATATATTTT. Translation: CASSLGQVALSGNTIYF.

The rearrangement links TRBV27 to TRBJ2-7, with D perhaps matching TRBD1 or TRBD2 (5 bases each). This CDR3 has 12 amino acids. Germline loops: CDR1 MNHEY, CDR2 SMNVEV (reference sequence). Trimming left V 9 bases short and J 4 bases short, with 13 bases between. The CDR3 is CASGTAPYEQYF. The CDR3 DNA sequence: TGTGCCAGTGGGACCGCCCCTTACGAGCAGTACTTC.

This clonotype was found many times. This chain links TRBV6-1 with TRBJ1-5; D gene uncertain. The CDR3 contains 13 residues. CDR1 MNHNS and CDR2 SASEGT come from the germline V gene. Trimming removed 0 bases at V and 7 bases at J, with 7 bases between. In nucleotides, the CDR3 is TGTGCCAGCAGTGAAGCGTTCGGCCAGCCCCAGCATTTT. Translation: CASSEAFGQPQHF.

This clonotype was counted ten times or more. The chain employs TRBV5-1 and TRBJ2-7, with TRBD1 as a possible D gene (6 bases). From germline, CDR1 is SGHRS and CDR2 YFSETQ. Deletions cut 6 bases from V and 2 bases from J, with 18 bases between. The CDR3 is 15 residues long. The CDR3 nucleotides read TGCGCCAGCACCTCAGGGACAAGCTCCACCTACGAGCAGTACTTC. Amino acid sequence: CASTSGTSSTYEQYF.

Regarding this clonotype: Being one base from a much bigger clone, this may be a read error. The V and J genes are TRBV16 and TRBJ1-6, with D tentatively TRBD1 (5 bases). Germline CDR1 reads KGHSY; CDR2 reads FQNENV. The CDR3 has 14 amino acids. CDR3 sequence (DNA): TGTGTCAGCAGCTCCACGGGGGGTAGTTCACCCCTCCACTTT. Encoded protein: CVSSSTGGSSPLHF.

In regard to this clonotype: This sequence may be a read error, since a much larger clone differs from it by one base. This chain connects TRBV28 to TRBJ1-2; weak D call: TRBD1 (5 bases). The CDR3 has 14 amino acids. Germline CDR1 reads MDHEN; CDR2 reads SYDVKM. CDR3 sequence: CASSLSGDSYGHTF. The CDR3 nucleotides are TGTGCCAGCAGTTTATCCGGAGACAGCTATGGCCACACCTTC.